The 21 T cell receptor beta chains listed next were all sequenced from one sample in a study of control samples from healthy donors and cancer patients. The repertoire was sequenced with immunoSEQ multiplex PCR; TCRdb's copy has only in-frame clones and lacks some. The sample shows 100,000 or so clones, roughly 87% of them seen only once. The sequenced sample was blood. These receptors originate from a woman aged 50 to 60 in good health.

The genes are TRBV2 and TRBJ1-5; TRBD1 aligns across 7 bases. Germline lookup yields CDR1 SNHLY and CDR2 FYNNEI. With 4 bases clipped from V and 2 bases from J, the junction kept 14 bases outside the gene matches. This CDR3 comprises 18 residues. CDR3 DNA sequence: TGTGCCAGCAGTGCTTCCCCTACAGGGGCGAGGGGCAATCAGCCCCAGCATTTT. Residues: CASSASPTGARGNQPQHF. The entire variable domain, with the rest obtained from reference TRBV2 and TRBJ1-5, is as follows: EPEVTQTPSHQVTQMGQEVILRCVPISNHLYFYWYRQILGQKVEFLVSFYNNEISEKSEIFDDQFSVERPDGSNFTLKIRSTKLEDSAMYFCASSASPTGARGNQPQHFGDGTRLSIL.

Only one count was recorded for this clone. The chain combines TRBV4-1 with TRBJ1-2; no reliable D call. Trimming shortened V by 2 bases and J by 4 bases, and 11 bases separated the two germline ends. Germline V gene sequence: CDR1 MGHRA, CDR2 YSYEKL. The CDR3 covers 14 residues. CDR3 nucleotides: TGCGCCAGCAGCCAACCTCCAACAGCCTATGGCTACACCTTC. This encodes CASSQPPTAYGYTF.

A single count supports this clone. The chain is built from TRBV11-2 and TRBJ2-1; 9 nucleotides line up with TRBD2. After removal of 3 bases from V and 10 bases from J, the junction contained 1 base not matched to a gene. The CDR3 loop spans 12 amino acids. The germline V gene has CDR1 SGHAT and CDR2 FQNNGV. Here the CDR3 DNA reads TGTGCCAGCAGCTTGGCGGGGGGGGAGCAGTTCTTC. Translating gives CASSLAGGEQFF. The entire variable domain, with the rest obtained from reference TRBV11-2 and TRBJ2-1, is as follows: EAGVAQSPRYKIIEKRQSVAFWCNPISGHATLYWYQQILGQGPKLLIQFQNNGVVDDSQLPKDRFSAERLKGVDSTLKIQPAKLEDSAVYLCASSLAGGEQFFGPGTRLTVL.

The rearrangement links TRBV19 to TRBJ1-1; no reliable D call. The CDR3 length is 13 residues. Germline V gene lookup returns CDR1 LNHDA and CDR2 SQIVND (reference sequence). The ends were cut back, 6 bases at V and 5 bases at J, with 13 bases in the middle. The CDR3 bases are TGTGCCAGTAGCCCTCCCTGGGCGACTGAAGCTTTCTTT. It encodes CASSPPWATEAFF. Full variable domain (missing parts from reference TRBV19 and TRBJ1-1): DGGITQSPKYLFRKEGQNVTLSCEQNLNHDAMYWYRQDPGQGLRLIYYSQIVNDFQKGDIAEGYSVSREKKESFPLTVTSAQKNPTAFYLCASSPPWATEAFFGQGTRLTVV.

The rearrangement links TRBV19 to TRBJ1-5, with D uncertain. V was cut by 4 bases and J by 3 bases, with 7 bases left in between. The CDR3 totals 13 residues. CDR1 is LNHDA and CDR2 is SQIVND in the germline V gene (reference sequence). CDR3 nucleotide sequence: TGTGCCAGTAGTACGAACCCCAATCAGCCCCAGCATTTT. Translated: CASSTNPNQPQHF.

This rearrangement joins TRBV25-1 to TRBJ2-1, with TRBD1 matching 7 bases. CDR1 is MGHDK and CDR2 is SYGVNS in the germline V gene. V gave up 6 bases and J gave up 5 bases; unmatched junction bases: 10. CDR3 length: 15 residues. Here the CDR3 DNA reads TGTGCCAGCAGAGGGGGACAGACATCAAACAATGAGCAGTTCTTC. Translating gives CASRGGQTSNNEQFF.

Notes on this clone: Different DNA sequences within this sample yield the same CDR3. The J gene is TRBJ1-1, the V gene TRBV7-9; D ambiguous. Trimming cost V 3 bases and J 4 bases, with 9 bases left between them. CDR3 size: 13 residues. From germline, CDR1 is SEHNR and CDR2 FQNEAQ (reference sequence). The CDR3 protein is CASSLTGGTEAFF. The DNA of the CDR3 is TGTGCCAGCAGCTTGACCGGCGGCACTGAAGCTTTCTTT.

The CDR3 sequence: CASSPPPGTSGPYEQYV. In nucleotides, the CDR3 is TGTGCCAGCTCACCACCCCCCGGGACTAGCGGTCCCTACGAGCAGTACGTC. The rearrangement links TRBV18 to TRBJ2-7, with 11 bases fitting TRBD2. Germline CDR1 reads KGHSH; CDR2 reads LQKENI. The CDR3 totals 17 residues. With 0 bases clipped from V and 2 bases from J, the junction kept 6 bases outside the gene matches.

V usage is TRBV5-4 and J usage is TRBJ1-2; D ambiguous. The CDR3 is made up of 13 amino acids. CDR1 is SGHNT, CDR2 YYREEE, per germline (reference sequence). With 5 bases removed from V and 1 base from J, the gap between germline ends came to 9 bases. The CDR3 bases are TGTGCCAGCAGATCAGTATTTAACTATGGCTACACCTTC. Amino acid sequence: CASRSVFNYGYTF.

This clone turned up a few times. Germline is not matched at one junction end, which may reflect a read error. The chain employs TRBV4-3 and TRBJ1-6; D ambiguous. The CDR3 is 15 amino acids. The germline CDR1 and CDR2 sequences are LGHNA and YSLEER. The CDR3 nucleotides read TGCGCCAGCAGCCAAGGTGGAGGGTATATTTCACCCCTCCACTTT. Translation: CASSQGGGYISPLHF.

The V gene is TRBV30, the J gene TRBJ2-1; D remains ambiguous. This CDR3 is built from 12 residues. The germline V gene encodes CDR1 GTSNPN and CDR2 SVGIG (reference sequence). The CDR3 nucleotides are TGTGCTTGTTCTGGGGTCACGGGTGAGCAGTTCTTC. Protein: CACSGVTGEQFF.

The genes are TRBV3-1 (or the pseudogene TRBV3-2) and TRBJ1-5, with 9 bases identical to TRBD1. The CDR3 has 16 residues. The germline V gene has CDR1 LGHDT and CDR2 YNNKEL (reference sequence). The V and J ends lost 4 bases and 3 bases, in that order; junction bases with no gene match: 7. The CDR3 nucleotides read TGTGCCAGCAGCCGATCCGGGACAGGGAACAATCAGCCCCAGCATTTT. It encodes CASSRSGTGNNQPQHF.

The rearrangement uses TRBV6-5 and TRBJ1-2; the D is unclear. Germline CDR1 and CDR2: MNHEY and SVGAGI. V shed 7 bases and J shed 0 bases, with 9 bases lying between them. This CDR3 spans 13 amino acids. CDR3 protein: CASMGPPNYGYTF. For the CDR3, the DNA is TGTGCCAGCATGGGCCCCCCTAACTATGGCTACACCTTC.

The chain links TRBV2 to TRBJ1-6, with a tentative D call TRBD1 (5 bases). The ends were cut back, 6 bases at V and 7 bases at J, with 10 bases in the middle. The CDR3 spans 13 residues. Germline V gene lookup returns CDR1 SNHLY and CDR2 FYNNEI. CDR3 nucleotides: TGTGCCAGCAGGTCAGGGAGCAATTCACCCCTCCACTTT. Residues: CASRSGSNSPLHF.

The genes are TRBV11-2 and TRBJ2-3; possible D gene TRBD2, 6 bases. The V gene lost 1 base and the J gene lost 4 bases, with 18 bases spanning the gap. CDR3 length equals 17 residues. Germline V gene lookup returns CDR1 SGHAT and CDR2 FQNNGV. In DNA, the CDR3 is TGTGCCAGCAGCTTAGTTGCGGGGTCAGGGCGTTCAGATACGCAGTATTTT. This sequence encodes CASSLVAGSGRSDTQYF.

J is TRBJ2-2 and V is TRBV20-1; D is perhaps TRBD1 (5 bases). The germline V and J ends were trimmed by 3 bases and 5 bases, with 16 bases remaining between them. Germline V gene data show CDR1 as DFQATT and CDR2 as SNEGSKA (reference sequence). CDR3 length equals 15 residues. The CDR3 DNA reads as TGCAGTGCTAGTGGCCCACCAGGGCGAACCGGGGAGCTGTTTTTT. This gives the protein CSASGPPGRTGELFF.

The gene calls are TRBV7-9 and TRBJ2-3, with D perhaps matching TRBD1 or TRBD2 (6 bases each). The CDR3 covers 14 residues. Germline V gene data show CDR1 as SEHNR and CDR2 as FQNEAQ (reference sequence). V was pared by 3 bases and J by 5 bases, with 12 bases between. The CDR3 coding sequence is TGTGCCAGCAGCTTCTGGGGGGCGGGAGATACGCAGTATTTT. As protein: CASSFWGAGDTQYF.

The chain couples TRBV16 to TRBJ1-2; 8 bases are a match to TRBD1. Losses at the gene ends were 3 bases for V and 4 bases for J; bases not matched to a gene: 4. Per the germline V gene, CDR1 is KGHSY and CDR2 is FQNENV. CDR3 length equals 14 residues. CDR3 residues: CASSQDRVRYGYTF. For the CDR3, the DNA is TGTGCCAGCAGCCAGGACAGGGTACGCTATGGCTACACCTTC.

This clone occurred a few times. The sample holds other DNA sequences that translate to the same CDR3. The rearrangement uses TRBV6-5 and TRBJ2-3, with 9 bases matching TRBD1. The CDR3 runs 14 residues. J was trimmed by 4 bases and V by 7 bases; bases with no gene match: 6. Germline-derived CDR1 and CDR2 are MNHEY and SVGAGI. CDR3 region: CASNLQGAADTQYF. CDR3 bases: TGTGCCAGCAACCTACAGGGGGCGGCAGATACGCAGTATTTT.

The V gene is TRBV28, the J gene TRBJ1-2; D gene ambiguous. Germline V CDR1 and CDR2: MDHEN, SYDVKM. V lost 6 bases, J lost 4 bases, and 15 bases lay in between. The CDR3 extends over 14 amino acids. The CDR3 nucleotides are TGTGCCAGCAGCTTCCCCAGTTTCCCCTATGGCTACACCTTC. Translation gives CASSFPSFPYGYTF.

J is TRBJ2-3 and V is TRBV19, with 8 bases matching TRBD2. The germline CDR1 and CDR2 sequences are LNHDA and SQIVND (reference sequence). The CDR3 has 18 amino acids. With 5 bases clipped from V and 0 bases from J, the junction kept 13 bases outside the gene matches. The CDR3 nucleotides read TGTGCCAGTAGTCTGCGCCCCCAGCGGGGGCCTAGCACAGATACGCAGTATTTT. Amino acid sequence: CASSLRPQRGPSTDTQYF.